What follows are 13 T cell receptor beta chains derived from one specimen sequenced in a study of CD8+ T cells in alopecia areata. Indicated treatment: oral pan-JAK inhibitor, 5-10 mg twice daily. Reverse transcription of extracted RNA yielded cDNA, which provided the sequencing template. Data came from immunoSEQ multiplex PCR; TCRdb stores just in-frame clones and leaves some out. The data hold 180,000 or so clones, with approximately 50% observed a single time. Sequences were derived from CD8+ T cells sorted from blood, sampled at week 52, from a patient treated with tofacitinib. These receptor sequences come from a human donor with alopecia areata.

The gene calls are TRBV6-5 and TRBJ1-1, with D perhaps matching TRBD1 (5 bases). The V end was cut by 2 bases, the J end by 1 base, with 5 bases between. The CDR3 has 13 amino acids. Germline loops: CDR1 MNHEY, CDR2 SVGAGI. CDR3 protein: CASSYDRNTEAFF. In DNA form, the CDR3 reads TGTGCCAGCAGTTACGACAGGAACACTGAAGCTTTCTTT.

The gene calls are TRBV30 and TRBJ2-2; D is perhaps TRBD1 (5 bases). The CDR3 runs 14 residues. The V gene's germline CDR1 is GTSNPN and CDR2 SVGIG (reference sequence). The ends were cut back, 3 bases at V and 4 bases at J, with 12 bases in the middle. The CDR3 is CAWSWGQSTGELFF. The CDR3 coding sequence is TGTGCCTGGAGCTGGGGCCAGTCCACCGGGGAGCTGTTTTTT.

The chain employs TRBV11-2 and TRBJ2-4, with D possibly TRBD1 on 7 matching bases. V lost 3 bases, J lost 1 base, and 19 bases lay in between. The CDR3 covers 18 residues. Per germline, CDR1 SGHAT and CDR2 FQNNGV. CDR3 residues: CASSFYPDREEAKNIQYF. Here the CDR3 DNA reads TGTGCCAGCAGCTTCTACCCAGACAGGGAGGAGGCCAAAAACATTCAGTACTTC.

The chain has TRBV7-9 and TRBJ1-2, with 7 bases identical to TRBD1. The junction had 6 bases not matched to a gene; V was cut back by 5 bases and J by 0 bases. This CDR3 region has 15 residues. Per the germline V gene, CDR1 is SEHNR and CDR2 is FQNEAQ (reference sequence). The CDR3, as DNA: TGTGCCAGCAGCATCCCGGGACAGTCTAACTATGGCTACACCTTC. Protein product: CASSIPGQSNYGYTF.

A remark on this clone: One end of the junction fails to match germline, which may point to a read error. The chain recombines TRBV5-1 with TRBJ2-1; maybe TRBD1 (5 bases). This CDR3 is 16 amino acids long. Germline V gene sequence: CDR1 SGHRS, CDR2 YFSETQ. CDR3 nucleotides: TGCGCCAGCAGCTTGGATACGGCAGGGTCCTCCAATGAGCAGTTCTTC. The encoded protein is CASSLDTAGSSNEQFF.

This clone was counted a few times. The J gene is TRBJ2-1, the V gene TRBV9, with 9 nucleotides matching TRBD2. Germline CDR1 reads SGDLS; CDR2 reads YYNGEE. The CDR3 runs to 16 residues. J was trimmed by 7 bases and V by 0 bases; bases with no gene match: 8. This CDR3 is CASSVGGSGGQNEQFF. DNA for the CDR3: TGTGCCAGCAGCGTAGGTGGTAGCGGGGGTCAAAATGAGCAGTTCTTC.

The chain links TRBV5-6 to TRBJ1-4; maybe TRBD1 (6 bases). CDR1 and CDR2 from the germline V gene are SGHDT and YYEEEE. This CDR3 comprises 14 residues. V lost 1 base and J lost 6, with 10 bases in between. This chain's CDR3 is CASSLPGEDEKLFF. DNA of the CDR3: TGTGCCAGCAGCTTGCCAGGGGAGGATGAAAAACTGTTTTTT. Drawing the rest from reference TRBV5-6 and TRBJ1-4, the complete variable domain is DAGVTQSPTHLIKTRGQQVTLRCSPKSGHDTVSWYQQALGQGPQFIFQYYEEEERQRGNFPDRFSGHQFPNYSSELNVNALLLGDSALYLCASSLPGEDEKLFFGSGTQLSVL.

This clone has just one count. The gene calls are TRBV7-9 and TRBJ1-5; unclear D gene. Trimming removed 1 base from V and 0 bases from J, with 10 bases in between. The CDR3 is 16 residues long. Per germline, CDR1 SEHNR and CDR2 FQNEAQ (reference sequence). The CDR3 nucleotides read TGTGCCAGCAGCTTAGGAGCGGAGGGTAGCAATCAGCCCCAGCATTTT. Translated: CASSLGAEGSNQPQHF. Full variable domain (missing parts from reference TRBV7-9 and TRBJ1-5): DTGVSQNPRHKITKRGQNVTFRCDPISEHNRLYWYRQTLGQGPEFLTYFQNEAQLEKSRLLSDRFSAERPKGSFSTLEIQRTEQGDSAMYLCASSLGAEGSNQPQHFGDGTRLSIL.

Only a few counts were recorded for this clone. The chain is built from TRBV7-9 and TRBJ2-5, with 7 bases fitting TRBD1. The CDR3 loop spans 15 amino acids. Germline CDR1 reads SEHNR; CDR2 reads FQNEAQ (reference sequence). Trimming cost V 1 base and J 0 bases; bases outside gene matches: 2. The CDR3 loop reads CASSLGQGYQETQYF. The CDR3 DNA follows: TGTGCCAGCAGCTTAGGACAGGGCTACCAAGAGACCCAGTACTTC.

The rearrangement links TRBV6-5 to TRBJ2-7; tentative D call: TRBD1 (6 bases). The V gene's germline CDR1 is MNHEY and CDR2 SVGAGI. The CDR3 extends over 13 amino acids. The V gene lost 5 bases and the J gene lost 2 bases, with 10 bases spanning the gap. The CDR3 is CASSDSGAYEQYF. CDR3 sequence (DNA): TGTGCCAGCAGTGATTCAGGGGCCTACGAGCAGTACTTC.

The rearrangement uses TRBV11-2 and TRBJ2-1; 9 nucleotides agree with TRBD2. Germline lookup yields CDR1 SGHAT and CDR2 FQNNGV. The CDR3 has 16 amino acids. V was pared by 5 bases and J by 5 bases, with 10 bases of the junction left unmatched. CDR3 sequence: CASSPRRTSVNNEQFF. The CDR3 DNA follows: TGTGCCAGCAGCCCCCGCCGGACTAGCGTCAACAATGAGCAGTTCTTC.

This clone occurred a few times. This chain links TRBV4-3 with TRBJ2-2, with D uncertain. The germline V gene encodes CDR1 LGHNA and CDR2 YSLEER. The CDR3 is 14 residues long. V lost 0 bases and J 13 bases, leaving 15 bases between the germline ends. CDR3 sequence (DNA): TGCGCCAGCAGCCAAGAGACTGGAAGGGAAGGGCTGTTTTTT. Protein: CASSQETGREGLFF.

The J gene is TRBJ2-1, the V gene TRBV23-1; 7 bases map to TRBD1. TRBV23-1 counts as an open reading frame of uncertain function. Trimming removed 3 bases from V and 4 bases from J; junction bases left unmatched: 6. The CDR3 has 15 residues. The CDR3 nucleotides read TGCGCCAGCAGTCACCGGACAGGACCTTACAATGAGCAGTTCTTC. Its protein product is CASSHRTGPYNEQFF.